This T cell receptor beta chain was sequenced during a study of cytomegalovirus exposure and HLA in healthy donors. At the level of the study: Ancestry clustering placed around 81% of around 400 genotyped donors in the Caucasian-associated cluster. Whole-study findings and limits: While the bulk of TCR sequences proved rare, some public TCRs turned up in many donors. A later analysis found most CMV-associated TCR beta chains apparently HLA-restricted. HLA alleles were associated with roughly 17,000 TCR beta sequences in a later analysis at 0.05 false discovery rate.

To note about this clone: Its antigen is not identified.

A multiplex PCR was run with 60 Vbeta primers and 13 Jbeta primers. Only in-frame clones appear in the TCRdb table, and some are missing; sequencing was by immunoSEQ multiplex PCR. The sample lists some 140,000 clones, roughly 83% seen once, with 7.5% to 9% in the top ten. The CDR3 length is 11 residues. V was shortened by 6 bases and J by 4 bases, with 7 bases between the two germline ends. Looked up from germline, CDR1 is SGHAT and CDR2 is FQNNGV. The origin of this receptor is a man aged 30 to 45 in good health and CMV-seropositive. Material for sequencing was PBMCs. The chain is built from TRBV11-2 and TRBJ2-7; D is possibly TRBD1 (6 bases). This CDR3 is CASRGAYEQYF. The CDR3 DNA is TGTGCCAGCAGGGGGGCATACGAGCAGTACTTC.